These 17 T cell receptor beta chains were all obtained from the same sample, sequenced in a study of molecular identifiers for immune sequencing clone quantification. TCRdb recomputed calls from the PCR reads with MiXCR, one row per CDR3 protein. Among about 54,000 distinct CDR3 sequences listed, roughly 24% were seen once. Material: naive CD8+ T cells from blood, with Jurkat cell RNA spiked in. As for subset: FACS-sorted CD8+CD4-CCR7+CD45RA+ naive T cells. The source of these receptors is a human donor in good health. Some libraries in this study had Jurkat cell RNA spiked in.

As to this clonotype: This clone may be a read error of a much larger clone one base away. The chain is built from TRBV28 and TRBJ2-1, with TRBD2 matching over 8 bases. This CDR3 spans 13 amino acids. Germline V lookup: CDR1 MDHEN, CDR2 SYDVKM. The CDR3 sequence is CAGSPPAGVEQFF. CDR3 DNA sequence: TGTGCCGGCAGCCCCCCAGCGGGAGTTGAGCAGTTCTTC.

This clonotype turned up a few times. J is TRBJ2-7 and V is TRBV6-5; D is undetermined. Germline V lookup: CDR1 MNHEY, CDR2 SVGAGI. Trimming cost V 2 bases and J 1 base, with 9 bases left between them. This CDR3 contains 14 residues. The CDR3: CASSYRAESYEQYF. CDR3 in DNA: TGTGCCAGCAGTTACCGTGCGGAATCCTACGAGCAGTACTTC.

Points on this clonotype: A single base separates this from a much larger clone, so it may be a read error. The chain couples TRBV4-3 to TRBJ2-1, with 12 bases matching TRBD2. Trimming took 0 bases from V and 12 from J; bases not matched to a gene: 15. Germline V gene lookup returns CDR1 LGHNA and CDR2 YSLEER. The CDR3 covers 18 residues. CDR3: CASSQDHLGTSGWAGQFF. CDR3 coding DNA: TGCGCCAGCAGCCAAGATCATCTTGGGACTAGCGGGTGGGCCGGGCAGTTCTTC.

A remark on this clonotype: Since a much larger clone is just one base distant, this may be a read error. The chain couples TRBV19 to TRBJ2-6, with 8 bases matching TRBD1. The CDR3 has 17 amino acids. The germline CDR1 and CDR2 sequences are LNHDA and SQIVND (reference sequence). The CDR3: CASRTSRTGTGANILTF. The CDR3 DNA is TGTGCCAGTAGAACTTCCCGGACAGGGACTGGGGCCAACATCCTGACTTTC.

To note about this clonotype: A much larger clone differs by one base, so this may be a read error. The chain carries TRBV28 and TRBJ1-1; no clear D gene. This CDR3 region has 11 residues. The germline V gene encodes CDR1 MDHEN and CDR2 SYDVKM. Here the CDR3 reads CATSLNTETFF. The DNA of the CDR3 is TGTGCCACCTCGCTGAACACTGAAACTTTCTTT.

As to this clonotype: The CDR3 does not close with the conserved phenylalanine or tryptophan, likely indicating a read error. V is TRBV4-3 and J is TRBJ2-1, with a possible D match to TRBD2 (6 bases). CDR3 length: 16 residues. The V gene lost 4 bases and the J gene lost 6 bases, with 19 bases spanning the gap. CDR1 is LGHNA and CDR2 is YSLEER in the germline V gene. CDR3 amino acids: CASSLRREGVGNEQFL. DNA of the CDR3: TGCGCCAGCAGCCTCAGGAGGGAAGGGGTCGGCAATGAGCAGTTCTTA.

As concerns this clonotype: A single base separates this from a much larger clone, so it may be a read error. V gene TRBV19 combines with J gene TRBJ1-1; D remains ambiguous. The V gene lost 5 bases and the J gene lost 4 bases, with 11 bases spanning the gap. The length of the CDR3 is 13 residues. The germline gives CDR1 LNHDA, CDR2 SQIVND (reference sequence). CDR3 in amino acids: CASSVTVITEAFF. DNA of the CDR3: TGTGCCAGTAGTGTGACGGTGATCACTGAAGCTTTCTTT.

The chain couples TRBV6-1 to TRBJ2-3, with D uncertain. V was shortened by 3 bases and J by 2 bases, with 6 bases between the two germline ends. Germline-derived CDR1 and CDR2 are MNHNS and SASEGT. This CDR3 spans 13 amino acids. The CDR3 sequence is CASSDVVTDTQYF. The CDR3 DNA sequence: TGTGCCAGCAGTGATGTGGTCACAGATACGCAGTATTTT.

This clonotype was observed a handful of times. The chain carries TRBV12-5 and TRBJ2-3; D is undetermined. The CDR3 covers 15 residues. Deletions cut 5 bases from V and 1 base from J, with 13 bases between. The germline CDR1 and CDR2 sequences are LGHNT and FRNRAP. The CDR3 here is CASGLGSGGTDTQYF. The CDR3 region has the DNA TGTGCTAGTGGTCTCGGGTCCGGTGGCACAGATACGCAGTATTTT.

For this clonotype: Being one base from a much bigger clone, this may be a read error. The V gene is TRBV20-1, the J gene TRBJ2-3; perhaps TRBD2 as D (6 bases). The CDR3 contains 16 residues. CDR1 DFQATT and CDR2 SNEGSKA come from the germline V gene (reference sequence). Deletions cut 0 bases from V and 1 base from J, with 14 bases between. The CDR3 protein is CSARELAGLGTDTQYF. CDR3 in DNA: TGCAGTGCTAGAGAGCTGGCGGGGCTCGGCACAGATACGCAGTATTTT.

The table lists this clonotype with many counts. The V call is TRBV29-1, the J call TRBJ1-1; no clear D gene. V was clipped by 5 bases and J by 5 bases, with 9 bases between them. The CDR3 runs to 11 residues. Germline V lookup: CDR1 SQVTM, CDR2 ANQGSEA. The CDR3 sequence is CSVYSDTEAFF. The CDR3 nucleotides read TGCAGCGTTTACAGTGATACTGAAGCTTTCTTT. The whole variable domain, remainder taken from reference TRBV29-1 and TRBJ1-1, is SAVISQKPSRDICQRGTSLTIQCQVDSQVTMMFWYRQQPGQSLTLIATANQGSEATYESGFVIDKFPISRPNLTFSTLTVSNMSPEDSSIYLCSVYSDTEAFFGQGTRLTVV.

This clonotype was seen at least ten times. The rearrangement uses TRBV29-1 and TRBJ2-7; a possible D gene is TRBD1 (6 bases). Trimming stripped 8 bases from V and 0 bases from J, with 23 bases between. Per germline, CDR1 SQVTM and CDR2 ANQGSEA. The CDR3 consists of 16 residues. CDR3 loop: CSTAPKGQMSSYEQYF. CDR3 DNA: TGCAGCACCGCACCGAAAGGACAGATGAGCTCCTACGAGCAGTACTTC.

This clonotype has ten or more counts. V and J are TRBV5-6 and TRBJ1-5; 12 bases align to TRBD1. Germline lookup yields CDR1 SGHDT and CDR2 YYEEEE. The length of the CDR3 is 16 residues. V lost 4 bases and J lost 2; bases outside the gene matches: 4. As DNA, the CDR3 is TGTGCCAGCAGCGATGGGACAGGGGGCGGCAATCAGCCCCAGCATTTT. This encodes CASSDGTGGGNQPQHF.

Ten or more counts support this clonotype. The chain recombines TRBV12-3 or TRBV12-4 with TRBJ2-2; D gene unclear. V lost 7 bases and J 5 bases, leaving 5 bases between the germline ends. This CDR3 is built from 11 residues. The CDR3 DNA reads as TGTGCCAGCATATATACCGGGGAGCTGTTTTTT. Encoded protein: CASIYTGELFF.

This clonotype has at least ten counts. The chain carries TRBV30 and TRBJ1-1; TRBD1 aligns across 9 bases. Looked up from germline, CDR1 is GTSNPN and CDR2 is SVGIG (reference sequence). This CDR3 is built from 14 residues. J gave up 4 bases and V 6 bases, and 9 bases lay outside the gene matches. CDR3 in amino acids: CACAMGQGGTEAFF. The DNA for the CDR3 is TGTGCCTGCGCCATGGGACAGGGTGGCACTGAAGCTTTCTTT.

This clonotype was seen many times. CDR3 DNA: TGTGCCGCGGGAGGACAGAGCTACGAGCAGTACTTC. This codes for CAAGGQSYEQYF. This chain joins TRBV27 and TRBJ2-7, with TRBD2 matching over 8 bases. The CDR3 has 12 residues. The ends lost 11 bases at V and 3 bases at J; junction bases unmatched: 6. Germline CDR1 is MNHEY and CDR2 is SMNVEV (reference sequence).

This clonotype was seen more than once but under ten times. The rearrangement links TRBV30 to TRBJ1-4, with 8 bases aligning to TRBD1. The CDR3 consists of 14 residues. V lost 2 bases to trimming and J lost 4 bases; unmatched junction nucleotides: 3. Germline V gene lookup returns CDR1 GTSNPN and CDR2 SVGIG (reference sequence). CDR3 in amino acids: CAWSWGQVNEKLFF. Written as DNA, the CDR3 is TGTGCCTGGAGTTGGGGACAGGTTAATGAAAAACTGTTTTTT. The full variable domain, in which reference TRBV30 and TRBJ1-4 provide the parts outside the CDR3, is SQTIHQWPATLVQPVGSPLSLECTVEGTSNPNLYWYRQAAGRGLQLLFYSVGIGQISSEVPQNLSASRPQDRQFILSSKKLLLSDSGFYLCAWSWGQVNEKLFFGSGTQLSVL.